This entry lists 30 T cell receptor beta chains sequenced from one sample in a study of OX40 agonist ivuxolimab in advanced cancers. Libraries were prepared by immunoSEQ multiplex PCR; TCRdb keeps only in-frame clonotypes and omits some of them. The repertoire has 50,000 or so clones, more than 85% of them found once; the top ten carry about 12%. Specimen: CD4+ or CD8+ T cells sorted from blood, collected in a trial of the OX40 agonist ivuxolimab. The receptors were sampled from an adult with an advanced solid tumor such as melanoma, head and neck, liver or kidney cancer.

The chain has TRBV29-1 and TRBJ2-7, with D uncertain. Trimming shortened V by 4 bases and J by 0 bases, and 13 bases separated the two germline ends. Germline V gene data show CDR1 as SQVTM and CDR2 as ANQGSEA. The CDR3 runs to 14 residues. The CDR3 DNA sequence: TGCAGCGTTGTACCGGCAGGACCCTCCTACGAGCAGTACTTC. This codes for CSVVPAGPSYEQYF.

The table lists this clone with a count of one. The chain has TRBV6-5 and TRBJ1-2; 8 nucleotides agree with TRBD1. CDR3 length: 16 amino acids. Trimming removed 1 base from V and 4 bases from J; junction bases left unmatched: 8. Per germline, CDR1 MNHEY and CDR2 SVGAGI. The CDR3, as DNA: TGTGCCAGCAGTTACTATCCTACAGGGGGTGTCTATGGCTACACCTTC. Translated, it gives CASSYYPTGGVYGYTF.

This rearrangement joins TRBV7-2 to TRBJ1-5; no firm D call. The CDR3 spans 13 residues. Trimming left V 1 base short and J 7 bases short, with 8 bases between. From germline, CDR1 is SGHTA and CDR2 FQGNSA. The CDR3 DNA follows: TGTGCCAGCAGCTTAGTTGCGGGACAGCCCCAGCATTTT. It yields the protein CASSLVAGQPQHF.

This clone came up a few times. This chain joins TRBV5-5 and TRBJ1-2; D unresolved. CDR3 length: 13 amino acids. Germline CDR1 SGHKS, CDR2 YYEKEE (reference sequence). Trimming removed 1 base at V and 1 base at J, with 5 bases between. The CDR3 reads CASSLSINYGYTF. The DNA of the CDR3 is TGTGCCAGCAGCTTGAGCATTAACTATGGCTACACCTTC.

The chain employs TRBV5-1 and TRBJ2-5, with D perhaps TRBD2 (7 bases). V was pared by 0 bases and J by 5 bases, with 14 bases between. The CDR3 spans 15 residues. CDR1 and CDR2 (germline): SGHRS, YFSETQ. The CDR3 DNA follows: TGCGCCAGCAGCTTGGCGGGGGGCGGGGAGGAGACCCAGTACTTC. This sequence encodes CASSLAGGGEETQYF.

This clone was seen just once. The V call is TRBV9, the J call TRBJ2-1, with unresolved D. V gave up 2 bases and J gave up 5 bases, with 8 bases separating them. The germline CDR1 and CDR2 sequences are SGDLS and YYNGEE. The CDR3 is made up of 13 amino acids. The CDR3 loop reads CASSVLQDNEQFF. For the CDR3, the DNA is TGTGCCAGCAGCGTCCTCCAGGACAATGAGCAGTTCTTC.

The J gene is TRBJ2-2, the V gene TRBV11-3; the D is unclear. This CDR3 region has 11 residues. Germline-derived CDR1 and CDR2 are SGHNT and YENEEA. Between the trimmed V and J ends, which lost 5 bases and 8 bases, there was a span of 6 bases. CDR3 in amino acids: CASSIMGELFF. The CDR3 DNA reads TGTGCCAGCAGCATAATGGGGGAGCTGTTTTTT.

The rearrangement uses TRBV4-1 and TRBJ2-3; TRBD2 agrees at 11 bases. J was trimmed by 4 bases and V by 4 bases; bases with no gene match: 13. Germline V gives CDR1 MGHRA, CDR2 YSYEKL. This CDR3 has 18 residues. The CDR3 here is CASSRRDPTSGVADTQYF. In DNA form, the CDR3 reads TGCGCCAGCAGCCGAAGGGATCCGACTAGCGGGGTCGCAGATACGCAGTATTTT.

V is TRBV7-9 and J is TRBJ2-4, with D uncertain. Germline V CDR1 and CDR2: SEHNR, FQNEAQ (reference sequence). The CDR3 consists of 15 residues. The V gene lost 3 bases and the J gene lost 5 bases, with 14 bases spanning the gap. CDR3 protein: CASSLWGNRENIQYF. The CDR3 DNA sequence: TGTGCCAGCAGCTTGTGGGGAAACAGAGAAAACATTCAGTACTTC.

The J gene is TRBJ1-5, the V gene TRBV10-3; no definite D call. V lost 2 bases and J 6 bases, leaving 11 bases between the germline ends. The germline CDR1 and CDR2 sequences are ENHRY and SYGVKD. The CDR3 is 14 residues long. The CDR3 DNA follows: TGTGCCATCAGTGAGGTGGAGGGCCCTCAGCCCCAGCATTTT. It is translated as CAISEVEGPQPQHF.

This chain joins TRBV13 and TRBJ2-2; TRBD1 or TRBD2 may be the D gene (6 bases each). The germline V gene encodes CDR1 PRHDT and CDR2 FYEKMQ (reference sequence). The CDR3 is 16 amino acids. The germline V and J ends were trimmed by 0 bases and 4 bases, with 12 bases remaining between them. CDR3 amino acids: CASSLGGGRGTGELFF. The CDR3 DNA follows: TGTGCCAGCAGCTTAGGAGGGGGGCGTGGCACCGGGGAGCTGTTTTTT.

This chain joins TRBV2 and TRBJ2-7; the match to TRBD2 covers 12 bases. This CDR3 comprises 15 residues. Looked up from germline, CDR1 is SNHLY and CDR2 is FYNNEI. V shed 7 bases and J 7 bases; nucleotides not matched to a gene: 11. The CDR3, as DNA: TGTGCCAGCAAACCGACTAGCGGGAGAGGGGATGAGCAGTACTTC. This sequence encodes CASKPTSGRGDEQYF.

The rearrangement joins TRBV5-4 to TRBJ2-2, with D possibly TRBD1 on 5 matching bases. Germline CDR1 and CDR2: SGHNT and YYREEE (reference sequence). The CDR3 is 17 amino acids. Trimming shortened V by 4 bases and J by 3 bases, and 19 bases separated the two germline ends. This chain's CDR3 is CASSIDSDRVDTGELFF. Here the CDR3 DNA reads TGTGCCAGCAGCATCGACTCCGACAGAGTGGACACCGGGGAGCTGTTTTTT. Full variable domain (remainder filled in from reference TRBV5-4 and TRBJ2-2): ETGVTQSPTHLIKTRGQQVTLRCSSQSGHNTVSWYQQALGQGPQFIFQYYREEENGRGNFPPRFSGLQFPNYSSELNVNALELDDSALYLCASSIDSDRVDTGELFFGEGSRLTVL.

The chain recombines TRBV9 with TRBJ1-4, with D perhaps matching TRBD1 (5 bases). Germline V gene sequence: CDR1 SGDLS, CDR2 YYNGEE. CDR3 size: 16 residues. V was pared by 5 bases and J by 1 base, with 15 bases between. DNA of the CDR3: TGTGCCAGCAGTCCTACCGTGAGGGGAACTAATGAAAAACTGTTTTTT. Encoded protein: CASSPTVRGTNEKLFF.

V and J are TRBV7-2 and TRBJ1-5; D is perhaps TRBD1 (5 bases). Per germline, CDR1 SGHTA and CDR2 FQGNSA. Trimming left V 2 bases short and J 15 bases short, with 14 bases between. This CDR3 comprises 12 residues. As DNA, the CDR3 is TGTGCCAGCAGCTTACAGCAGGGCGAAAGGCATTTT. Translated: CASSLQQGERHF.

This clone was seen once. J is TRBJ2-3 and V is TRBV7-5; the table's TRBD2 call for D was not verified on the DNA. TRBV7-5 is noted as a pseudogene. The CDR3 loop spans 18 amino acids. The CDR3, as DNA: TGTGTCAGATCCCCGGGACTAGCGGTTCCGACTAGCACAGATACGCAGTATTTT. As protein: CVRSPGLAVPTSTDTQYF.

The rearrangement links TRBV4-1 to TRBJ1-1; possible D gene TRBD1, 6 bases. With 2 bases removed from V and 5 bases from J, the gap between germline ends came to 12 bases. The CDR3 is 14 amino acids. Germline values: CDR1 MGHRA, CDR2 YSYEKL. DNA of the CDR3: TGCGCCAGCAGCCAACCCGCCCAGGGGACTGAAGCTTTCTTT. Protein sequence: CASSQPAQGTEAFF.

The chain links TRBV10-3 to TRBJ1-1; D gene ambiguous. V lost 5 bases and J 4 bases, leaving 14 bases between the germline ends. The length of the CDR3 is 14 residues. The germline V gene has CDR1 ENHRY and CDR2 SYGVKD. DNA of the CDR3: TGTGCCATCAGTCGTAGCCAGCTGTCCACTGAAGCTTTCTTT. Its protein product is CAISRSQLSTEAFF.

J is TRBJ2-7 and V is TRBV6-1; unclear D gene. The CDR3 has 12 residues. The germline V gene has CDR1 MNHNS and CDR2 SASEGT. V shed 10 bases and J shed 1 base, with 11 bases lying between them. The CDR3 sequence: CAIKDLSYEQYF. The CDR3 DNA reads TGTGCCATCAAAGACTTGTCCTACGAGCAGTACTTC.

This clone was recorded once. The V gene is TRBV4-1, the J gene TRBJ1-2, with D tentatively TRBD1 (5 bases). This CDR3 is 14 amino acids long. Germline loops: CDR1 MGHRA, CDR2 YSYEKL. V lost 6 bases to trimming and J lost 5 bases, with 16 bases between them. This chain's CDR3 is CASRAPGRNYGYTF. In DNA, the CDR3 is TGCGCCAGCAGGGCCCCGGGACGGAATTATGGCTACACCTTC.

The rearrangement links TRBV29-1 to TRBJ1-1; a weak D match, TRBD1 (5 bases). CDR3 length equals 12 residues. Germline CDR1 reads SQVTM; CDR2 reads ANQGSEA. V gave up 4 bases and J gave up 3 bases, with 9 bases separating them. This CDR3 is CSVAGWDTEAFF. The CDR3 bases are TGCAGCGTTGCAGGGTGGGACACTGAAGCTTTCTTT.

The V gene is TRBV10-1, the J gene TRBJ2-3; D perhaps matches TRBD2 (5 bases). V shed 4 bases and J shed 4 bases, with 9 bases lying between them. This CDR3 spans 13 amino acids. In germline, CDR1 is WNHNN, CDR2 SYGVQD (reference sequence). The DNA of the CDR3 is TGCGCCAGCAGTGCCACTAGGGCAGATACGCAGTATTTT. Amino acids: CASSATRADTQYF.

This chain links TRBV10-2 with TRBJ1-5; 9 bases are a match to TRBD1. The CDR3 consists of 18 residues. Trimming took 2 bases from V and 0 from J; bases not matched to a gene: 8. CDR1 and CDR2 from the germline V gene are WSHSY and SAAADI. This chain's CDR3 is CASSEGTGIPYSNQPQHF. The CDR3 bases are TGCGCCAGCAGTGAGGGGACAGGGATTCCTTATAGCAATCAGCCCCAGCATTTT.

The chain uses TRBV13 and TRBJ2-7; 7 nucleotides match TRBD2. The CDR3 covers 14 residues. The V gene's germline CDR1 is PRHDT and CDR2 FYEKMQ (reference sequence). V was clipped by 3 bases and J by 0 bases; unmatched bases: 2. The CDR3 here is CASSFSGLSYEQYF. In DNA form, the CDR3 reads TGTGCCAGCAGCTTTAGCGGGCTCTCCTACGAGCAGTACTTC.

The chain couples TRBV4-1 to TRBJ2-7; D gene unclear. The CDR3 contains 14 residues. Germline loops: CDR1 MGHRA, CDR2 YSYEKL. V was shortened by 3 bases and J by 6 bases, with 15 bases between the two germline ends. The CDR3 DNA is TGCGCCAGCAGCCAGCGCTCCGGACCGACCGAGCAGTACTTC. Protein: CASSQRSGPTEQYF.

In its sample, this clone was seen once. The chain employs TRBV11-3 and TRBJ2-1, with D possibly TRBD2 on 6 matching bases. The CDR3 totals 12 residues. V was trimmed by 3 bases and J by 9 bases, leaving 9 bases between them. Germline-derived CDR1 and CDR2 are SGHNT and YENEEA. CDR3 DNA: TGTGCCAGCAGCTTGGGGGGAACTGAGCAGTTCTTC. It encodes CASSLGGTEQFF. The variable domain in full, with the rest retrieved from reference TRBV11-3 and TRBJ2-1, is EAGVVQSPRYKIIEKKQPVAFWCNPISGHNTLYWYLQNLGQGPELLIRYENEEAVDDSQLPKDRFSAERLKGVDSTLKIQPAELGDSAVYLCASSLGGTEQFFGPGTRLTVL.

V gene TRBV5-1 combines with J gene TRBJ2-3, with TRBD2 matching 7 bases. V dropped 2 bases and J dropped 2; count of bases not matched to a gene: 2. This CDR3 is built from 14 residues. CDR1 SGHRS and CDR2 YFSETQ come from the germline V gene. The CDR3 is CASSFRGDTDTQYF. The CDR3 DNA is TGCGCCAGCAGCTTTCGGGGGGACACAGATACGCAGTATTTT. The full variable domain, rest sourced from reference TRBV5-1 and TRBJ2-3, is KAGVTQTPRYLIKTRGQQVTLSCSPISGHRSVSWYQQTPGQGLQFLFEYFSETQRNKGNFPGRFSGRQFSNSRSEMNVSTLELGDSALYLCASSFRGDTDTQYFGPGTRLTVL.

The CDR3 sequence is CASSPTTGNYGYTF. CDR3 sequence (DNA): TGTGCCAGCTCACCAACCACTGGAAACTATGGCTACACCTTC. This chain connects TRBV18 to TRBJ1-2; the D is unclear. Trimming cost V 2 bases and J 2 bases, with 9 bases left between them. CDR3 length equals 14 residues. Per germline, CDR1 KGHSH and CDR2 LQKENI.

The V gene is TRBV10-2, the J gene TRBJ1-2; 8 bases match TRBD1. The CDR3 runs 13 residues. Trimming took 11 bases from V and 8 from J; bases not matched to a gene: 13. The germline CDR1 and CDR2 sequences are WSHSY and SAAADI. As DNA, the CDR3 is TGCGCCTCGACCAGGGACAGGACTTTGGGCTACACCTTC. Protein: CASTRDRTLGYTF.

This clone came up once. The rearrangement joins TRBV29-1 to TRBJ2-7, with 11 nucleotides matching TRBD2. Germline V gene sequence: CDR1 SQVTM, CDR2 ANQGSEA. The CDR3 covers 17 residues. V gave up 3 bases and J gave up 2 bases; unmatched junction bases: 12. CDR3 amino acids: CSVESSSGGPTTYEQYF. CDR3 bases: TGCAGCGTTGAGTCGTCTAGCGGGGGGCCAACGACCTACGAGCAGTACTTC.